This T cell receptor (beta chain) emerged from a study of blood T cell repertoires in COVID-19. The germline V gene encodes CDR1 KGHSH and CDR2 LQKENI. The CDR3 is 14 amino acids. V was clipped by 7 bases and J by 0 bases; unmatched bases: 4. Only in-frame clones appear in the TCRdb table, and some are missing; sequencing was by immunoSEQ multiplex PCR. The sample contains around 330,000 clones, roughly 90% of which appear only once. The recovered donors of Cohort 3 showed two negative PCRs, clearance, or symptom resolution. The rearrangement uses TRBV18 and TRBJ2-3, with 7 bases identical to TRBD2. The sample comprised PBMCs or T cells enriched from blood (not recorded which). The sequence came from a woman aged 18-29 years who had recovered from COVID-19. CDR3 sequence: CASFRSGSTDTQYF. CDR3 bases: TGTGCCAGCTTTCGTAGCGGGAGCACAGATACGCAGTATTTT.